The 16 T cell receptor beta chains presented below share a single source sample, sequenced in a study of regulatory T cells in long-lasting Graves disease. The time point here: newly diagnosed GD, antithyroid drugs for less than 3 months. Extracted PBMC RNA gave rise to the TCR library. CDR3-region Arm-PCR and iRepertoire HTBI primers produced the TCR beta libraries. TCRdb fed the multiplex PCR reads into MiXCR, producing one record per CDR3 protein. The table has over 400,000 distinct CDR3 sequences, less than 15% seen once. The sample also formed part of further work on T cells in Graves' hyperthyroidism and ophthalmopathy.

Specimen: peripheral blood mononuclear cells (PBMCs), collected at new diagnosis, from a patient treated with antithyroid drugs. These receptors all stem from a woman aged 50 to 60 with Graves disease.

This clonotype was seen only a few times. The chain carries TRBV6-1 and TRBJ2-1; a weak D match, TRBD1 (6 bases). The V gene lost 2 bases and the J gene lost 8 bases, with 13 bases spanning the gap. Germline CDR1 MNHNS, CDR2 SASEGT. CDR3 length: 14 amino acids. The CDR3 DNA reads TGTGCCAGCAGTGAAATTGGGGGCAGGGATGAGCAGTTCTTC. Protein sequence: CASSEIGGRDEQFF.

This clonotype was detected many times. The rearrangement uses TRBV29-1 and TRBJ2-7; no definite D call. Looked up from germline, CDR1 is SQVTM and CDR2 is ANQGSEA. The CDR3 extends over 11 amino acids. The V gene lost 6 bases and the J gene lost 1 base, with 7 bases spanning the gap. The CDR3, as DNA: TGCAGCGTAACAGAATCCTACGAGCAGTACTTC. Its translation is CSVTESYEQYF.

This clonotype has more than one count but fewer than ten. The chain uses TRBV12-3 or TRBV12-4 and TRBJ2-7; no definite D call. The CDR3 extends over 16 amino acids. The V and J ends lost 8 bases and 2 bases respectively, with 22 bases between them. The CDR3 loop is CASSLSESRKAYEQYF. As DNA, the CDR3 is TGTGCCAGCTCCCTCAGCGAGTCGAGGAAAGCCTACGAGCAGTACTTC.

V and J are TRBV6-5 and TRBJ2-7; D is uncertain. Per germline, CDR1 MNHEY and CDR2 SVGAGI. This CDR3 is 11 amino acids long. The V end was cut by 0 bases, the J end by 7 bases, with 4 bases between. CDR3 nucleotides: TGTGCCAGCAGTTACTCCGAGGAGCAGTACTTC. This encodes CASSYSEEQYF.

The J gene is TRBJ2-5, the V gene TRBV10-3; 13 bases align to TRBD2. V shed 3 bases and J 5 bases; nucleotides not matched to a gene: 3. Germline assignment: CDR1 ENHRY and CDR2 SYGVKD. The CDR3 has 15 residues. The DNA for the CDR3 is TGTGCCATCAGTGATCCGACTAGCGGGGGGGAGACCCAGTACTTC. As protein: CAISDPTSGGETQYF.

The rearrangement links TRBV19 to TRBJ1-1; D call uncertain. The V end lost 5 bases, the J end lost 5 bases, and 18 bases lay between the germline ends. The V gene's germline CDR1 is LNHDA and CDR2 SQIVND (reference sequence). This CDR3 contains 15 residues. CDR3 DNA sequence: TGTGCCAGTAGTCCACGAGGAGGGCGCGGAACTGAAGCTTTCTTT. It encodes CASSPRGGRGTEAFF.

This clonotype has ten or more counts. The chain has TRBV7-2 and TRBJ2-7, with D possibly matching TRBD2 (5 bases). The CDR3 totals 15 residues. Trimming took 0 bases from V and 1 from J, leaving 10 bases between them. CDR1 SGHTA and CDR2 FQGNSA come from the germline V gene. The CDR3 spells CASSLAASRSYEQYF. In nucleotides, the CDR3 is TGTGCCAGCAGCTTAGCGGCTAGCAGGTCCTACGAGCAGTACTTC.

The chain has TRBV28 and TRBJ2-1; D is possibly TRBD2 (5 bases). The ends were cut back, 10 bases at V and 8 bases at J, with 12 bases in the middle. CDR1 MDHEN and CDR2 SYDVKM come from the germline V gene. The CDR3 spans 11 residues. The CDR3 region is CAIRGAHEQFF. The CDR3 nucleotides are TGTGCCATACGGGGAGCCCATGAGCAGTTCTTC.

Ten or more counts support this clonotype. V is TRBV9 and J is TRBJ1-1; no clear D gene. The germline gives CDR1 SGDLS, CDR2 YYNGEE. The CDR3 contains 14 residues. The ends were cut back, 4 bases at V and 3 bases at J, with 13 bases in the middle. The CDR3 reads CASSPTNKDTEAFF. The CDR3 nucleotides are TGTGCCAGCAGCCCGACAAATAAGGACACTGAAGCTTTCTTT.

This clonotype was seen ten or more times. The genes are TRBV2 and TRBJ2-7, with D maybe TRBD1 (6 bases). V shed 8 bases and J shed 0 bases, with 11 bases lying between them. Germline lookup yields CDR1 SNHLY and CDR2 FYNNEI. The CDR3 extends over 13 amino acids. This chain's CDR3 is CASEKTGSYEQYF. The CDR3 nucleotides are TGTGCCAGCGAGAAGACAGGCTCCTACGAGCAGTACTTC.

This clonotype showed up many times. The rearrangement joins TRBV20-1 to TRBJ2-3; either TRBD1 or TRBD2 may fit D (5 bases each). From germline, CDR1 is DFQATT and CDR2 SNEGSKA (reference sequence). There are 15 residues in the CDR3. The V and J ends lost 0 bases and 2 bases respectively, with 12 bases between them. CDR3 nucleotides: TGCAGTGCTAGAGAGCCCCGAGGGGACACAGATACGCAGTATTTT. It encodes CSAREPRGDTDTQYF.

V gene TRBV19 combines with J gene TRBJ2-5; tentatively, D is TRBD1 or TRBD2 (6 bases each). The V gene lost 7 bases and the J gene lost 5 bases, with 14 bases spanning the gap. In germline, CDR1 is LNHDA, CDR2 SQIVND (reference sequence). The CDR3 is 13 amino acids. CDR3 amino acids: CASTSQGGETQYF. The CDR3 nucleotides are TGTGCCAGTACTTCACAGGGAGGCGAGACCCAGTACTTC.

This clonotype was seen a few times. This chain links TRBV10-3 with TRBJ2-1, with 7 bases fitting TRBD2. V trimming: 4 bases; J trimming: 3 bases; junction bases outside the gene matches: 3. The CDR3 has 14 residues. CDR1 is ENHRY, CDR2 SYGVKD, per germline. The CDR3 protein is CAISVAGDYNEQFF. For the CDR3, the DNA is TGTGCCATCAGTGTTGCGGGAGACTACAATGAGCAGTTCTTC.

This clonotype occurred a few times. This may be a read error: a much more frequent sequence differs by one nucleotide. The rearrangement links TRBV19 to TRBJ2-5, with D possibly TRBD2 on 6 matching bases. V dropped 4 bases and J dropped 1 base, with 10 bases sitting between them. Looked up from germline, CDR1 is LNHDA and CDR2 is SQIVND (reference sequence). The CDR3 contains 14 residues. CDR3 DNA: TGTGCCAGTAGTACAGGTAGCGGCCAAGAGACCCAGTACTTC. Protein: CASSTGSGQETQYF.

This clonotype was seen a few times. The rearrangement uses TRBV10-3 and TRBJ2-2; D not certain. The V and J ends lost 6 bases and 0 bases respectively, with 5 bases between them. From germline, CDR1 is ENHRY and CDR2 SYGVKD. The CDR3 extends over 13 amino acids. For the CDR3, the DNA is TGTGCCATCAGGTCACCGAACACCGGGGAGCTGTTTTTT. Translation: CAIRSPNTGELFF.

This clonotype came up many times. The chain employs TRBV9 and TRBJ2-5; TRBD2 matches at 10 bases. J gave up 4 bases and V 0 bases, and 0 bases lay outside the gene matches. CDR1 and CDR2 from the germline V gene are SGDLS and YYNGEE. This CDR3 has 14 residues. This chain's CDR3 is CASSVASGRETQYF. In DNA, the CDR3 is TGTGCCAGCAGCGTAGCTAGCGGGAGAGAGACCCAGTACTTC.